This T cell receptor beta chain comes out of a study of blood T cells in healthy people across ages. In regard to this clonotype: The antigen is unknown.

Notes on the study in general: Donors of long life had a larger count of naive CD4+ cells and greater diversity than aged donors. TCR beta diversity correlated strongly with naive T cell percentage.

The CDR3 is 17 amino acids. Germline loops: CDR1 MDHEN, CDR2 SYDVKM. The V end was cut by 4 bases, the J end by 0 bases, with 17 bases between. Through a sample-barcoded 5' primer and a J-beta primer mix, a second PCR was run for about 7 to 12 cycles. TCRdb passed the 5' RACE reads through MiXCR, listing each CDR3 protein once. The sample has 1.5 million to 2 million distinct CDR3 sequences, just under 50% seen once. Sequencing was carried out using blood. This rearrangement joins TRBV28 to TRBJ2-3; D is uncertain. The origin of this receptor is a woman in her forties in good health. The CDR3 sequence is CASSSTPKRTSTDTQYF. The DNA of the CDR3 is TGTGCCAGCAGTTCTACCCCTAAGCGAACTAGCACAGATACGCAGTATTTT.